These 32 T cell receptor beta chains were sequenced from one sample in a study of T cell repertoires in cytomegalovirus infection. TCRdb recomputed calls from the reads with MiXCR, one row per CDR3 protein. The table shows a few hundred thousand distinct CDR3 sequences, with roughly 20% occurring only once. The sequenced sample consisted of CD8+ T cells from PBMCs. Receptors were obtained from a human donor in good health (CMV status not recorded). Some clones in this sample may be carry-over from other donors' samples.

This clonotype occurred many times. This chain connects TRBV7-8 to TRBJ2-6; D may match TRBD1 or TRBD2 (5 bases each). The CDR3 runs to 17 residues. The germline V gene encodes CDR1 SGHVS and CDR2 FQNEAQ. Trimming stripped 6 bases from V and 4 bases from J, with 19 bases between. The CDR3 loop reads CASSQSGWGLGANVLTF. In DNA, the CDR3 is TGTGCCAGCAGTCAAAGCGGATGGGGCCTCGGGGCCAACGTCCTGACTTTC. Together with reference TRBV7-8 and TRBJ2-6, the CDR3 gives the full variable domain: GAGVSQSPRYKVAKRGQDVALRCDPISGHVSLFWYQQALGQGPEFLTYFQNEAQLDKSGLPSDRFFAERPEGSVSTLKIQRTQQEDSAVYLCASSQSGWGLGANVLTFGAGSRLTVL.

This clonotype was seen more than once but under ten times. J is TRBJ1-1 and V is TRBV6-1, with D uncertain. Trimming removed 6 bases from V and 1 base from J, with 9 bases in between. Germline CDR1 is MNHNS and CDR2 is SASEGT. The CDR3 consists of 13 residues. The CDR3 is CASRGRKNTEAFF. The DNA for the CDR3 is TGTGCCAGCAGGGGAAGAAAGAACACTGAAGCTTTCTTT.

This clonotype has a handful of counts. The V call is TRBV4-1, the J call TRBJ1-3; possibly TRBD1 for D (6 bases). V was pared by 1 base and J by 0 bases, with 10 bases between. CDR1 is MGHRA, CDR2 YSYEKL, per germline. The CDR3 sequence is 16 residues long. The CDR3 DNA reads TGCGCCAGCAGCCAAGGGACAGCCTCCTCTGGAAACACCATATATTTT. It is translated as CASSQGTASSGNTIYF.

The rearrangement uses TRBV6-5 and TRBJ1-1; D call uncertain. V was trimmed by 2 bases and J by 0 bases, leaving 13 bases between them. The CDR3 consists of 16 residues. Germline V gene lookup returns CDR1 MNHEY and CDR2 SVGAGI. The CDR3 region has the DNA TGTGCCAGCAGTTACACGCCCCAGAAGATGAACACTGAAGCTTTCTTT. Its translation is CASSYTPQKMNTEAFF.

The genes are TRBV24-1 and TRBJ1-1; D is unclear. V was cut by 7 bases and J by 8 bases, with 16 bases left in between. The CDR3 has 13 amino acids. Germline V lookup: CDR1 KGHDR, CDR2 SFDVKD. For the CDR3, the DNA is TGTGCCACCAGATACGCGGGCGGTTCGGAAGCTTTCTTT. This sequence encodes CATRYAGGSEAFF.

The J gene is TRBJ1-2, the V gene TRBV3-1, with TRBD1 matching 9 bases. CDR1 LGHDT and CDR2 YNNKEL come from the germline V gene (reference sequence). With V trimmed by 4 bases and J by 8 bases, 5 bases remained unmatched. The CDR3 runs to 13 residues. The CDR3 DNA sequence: TGTGCCAGCAGCCCACAGGGGGCGGAAGGCTACACCTTC. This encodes CASSPQGAEGYTF.

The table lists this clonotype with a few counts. This CDR3 reads CASNFRGGGQGPFSSPLHF. CDR3 nucleotide sequence: TGTGCCAGCAATTTTCGGGGCGGGGGGCAGGGACCCTTTAGTTCACCCCTCCACTTT. The chain links TRBV28 to TRBJ1-6; D might be TRBD1 (6 bases). Trimming shortened V by 7 bases and J by 9 bases, and 31 bases separated the two germline ends. The germline gives CDR1 MDHEN, CDR2 SYDVKM. The CDR3 covers 19 residues.

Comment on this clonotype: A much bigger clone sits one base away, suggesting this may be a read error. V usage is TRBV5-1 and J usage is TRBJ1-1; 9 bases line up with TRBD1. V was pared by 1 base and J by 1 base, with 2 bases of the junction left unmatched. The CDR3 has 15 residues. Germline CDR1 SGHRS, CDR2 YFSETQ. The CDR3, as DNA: TGCGCCAGCAGCTTGTCGGGACAGGGGAACACTGAAGCTTTCTTT. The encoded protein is CASSLSGQGNTEAFF.

CDR3 nucleotide sequence: TGCAGCGTTGAAGTCTATGCTTTCTTT. This translates into CSVEVYAFF. The chain is built from TRBV29-1 and TRBJ1-1; D unclear. Germline assignment: CDR1 SQVTM and CDR2 ANQGSEA. V lost 1 base and J 11 bases, leaving 5 bases between the germline ends. The CDR3 is made up of 9 amino acids.

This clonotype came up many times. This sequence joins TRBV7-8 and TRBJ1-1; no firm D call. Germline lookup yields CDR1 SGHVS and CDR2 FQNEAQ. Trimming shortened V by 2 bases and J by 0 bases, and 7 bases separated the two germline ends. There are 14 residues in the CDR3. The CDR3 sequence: CASSLTPMNTEAFF. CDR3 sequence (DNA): TGTGCCAGCAGCTTAACGCCTATGAACACTGAAGCTTTCTTT.

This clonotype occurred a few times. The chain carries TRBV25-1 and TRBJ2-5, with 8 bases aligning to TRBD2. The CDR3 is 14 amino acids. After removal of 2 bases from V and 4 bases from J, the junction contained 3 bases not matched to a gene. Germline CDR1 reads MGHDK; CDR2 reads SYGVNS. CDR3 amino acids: CASSEDLAGETQYF. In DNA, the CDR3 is TGTGCCAGCAGTGAAGATCTAGCGGGAGAGACCCAGTACTTC.

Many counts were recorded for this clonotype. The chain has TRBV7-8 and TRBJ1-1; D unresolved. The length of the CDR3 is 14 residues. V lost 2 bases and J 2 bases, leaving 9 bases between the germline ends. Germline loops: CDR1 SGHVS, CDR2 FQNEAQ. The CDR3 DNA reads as TGTGCCAGCAGCTTATATGCGACAAACACTGAAGCTTTCTTT. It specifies CASSLYATNTEAFF.

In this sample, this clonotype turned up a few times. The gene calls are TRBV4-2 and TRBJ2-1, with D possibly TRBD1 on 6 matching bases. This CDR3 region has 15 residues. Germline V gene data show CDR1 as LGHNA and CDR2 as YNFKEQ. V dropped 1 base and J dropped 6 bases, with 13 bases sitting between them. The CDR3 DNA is TGTGCCAGCAGCCAAGGGGACATGGCGAGCAATGAGCAGTTCTTC. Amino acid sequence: CASSQGDMASNEQFF.

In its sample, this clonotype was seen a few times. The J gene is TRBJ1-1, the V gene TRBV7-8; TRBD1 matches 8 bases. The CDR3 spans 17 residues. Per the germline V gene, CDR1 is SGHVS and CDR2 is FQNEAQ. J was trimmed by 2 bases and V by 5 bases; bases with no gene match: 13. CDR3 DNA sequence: TGTGCCAGCAGCCTTCCCCGCCGGACAGGGTCCAACACTGAAGCTTTCTTT. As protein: CASSLPRRTGSNTEAFF.

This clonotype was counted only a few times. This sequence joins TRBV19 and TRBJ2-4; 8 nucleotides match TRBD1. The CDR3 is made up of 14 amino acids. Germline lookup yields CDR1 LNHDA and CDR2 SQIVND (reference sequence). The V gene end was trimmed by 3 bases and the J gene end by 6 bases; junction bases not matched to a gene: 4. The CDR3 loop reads CASSMGTGVNIQYF. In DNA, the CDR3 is TGTGCCAGTAGTATGGGGACAGGAGTAAACATTCAGTACTTC. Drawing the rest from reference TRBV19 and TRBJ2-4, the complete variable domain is DGGITQSPKYLFRKEGQNVTLSCEQNLNHDAMYWYRQDPGQGLRLIYYSQIVNDFQKGDIAEGYSVSREKKESFPLTVTSAQKNPTAFYLCASSMGTGVNIQYFGAGTRLSVL.

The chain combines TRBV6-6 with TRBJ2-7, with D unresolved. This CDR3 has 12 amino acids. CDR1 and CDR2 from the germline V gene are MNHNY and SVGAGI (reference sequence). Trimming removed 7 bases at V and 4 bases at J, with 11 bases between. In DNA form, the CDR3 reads TGTGCCAGCACCGGCGGCTATTACGAGCAGTACTTC. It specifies CASTGGYYEQYF.

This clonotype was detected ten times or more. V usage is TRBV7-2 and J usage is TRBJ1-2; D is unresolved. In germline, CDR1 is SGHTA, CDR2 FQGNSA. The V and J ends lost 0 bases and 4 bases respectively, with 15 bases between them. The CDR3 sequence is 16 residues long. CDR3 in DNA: TGTGCCAGCAGCTTAGCCCTTCGGACCGAGATCTATGGCTACACCTTC. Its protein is CASSLALRTEIYGYTF.

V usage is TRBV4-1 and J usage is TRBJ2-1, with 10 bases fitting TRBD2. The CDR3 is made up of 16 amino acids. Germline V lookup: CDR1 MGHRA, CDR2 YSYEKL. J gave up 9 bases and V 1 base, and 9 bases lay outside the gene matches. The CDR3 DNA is TGCGCCAGCAGCCAAGGTAGCGGGGGGCCGTTGGGTGAGCAGTTCTTC. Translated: CASSQGSGGPLGEQFF.

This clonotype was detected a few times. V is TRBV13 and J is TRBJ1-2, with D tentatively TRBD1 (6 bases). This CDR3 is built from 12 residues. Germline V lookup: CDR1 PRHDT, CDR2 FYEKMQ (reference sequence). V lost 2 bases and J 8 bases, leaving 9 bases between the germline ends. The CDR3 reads CASSLQGGGYTF. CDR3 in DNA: TGTGCCAGCAGCTTACAAGGGGGAGGCTACACCTTC.

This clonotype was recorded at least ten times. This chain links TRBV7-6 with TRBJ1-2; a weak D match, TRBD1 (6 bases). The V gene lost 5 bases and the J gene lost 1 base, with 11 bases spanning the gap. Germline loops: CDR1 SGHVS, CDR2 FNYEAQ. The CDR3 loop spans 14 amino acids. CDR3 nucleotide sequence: TGTGCCAGCAGCCCCGGAGGGGGTAACTATGGCTACACCTTC. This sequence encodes CASSPGGGNYGYTF.

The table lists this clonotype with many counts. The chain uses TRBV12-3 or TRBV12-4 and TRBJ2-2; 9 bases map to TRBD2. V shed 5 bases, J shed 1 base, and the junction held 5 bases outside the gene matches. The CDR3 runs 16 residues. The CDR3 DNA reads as TGTGCCAGCAGTCTGGGACTAGCAGTGAACACCGGGGAGCTGTTTTTT. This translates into CASSLGLAVNTGELFF.

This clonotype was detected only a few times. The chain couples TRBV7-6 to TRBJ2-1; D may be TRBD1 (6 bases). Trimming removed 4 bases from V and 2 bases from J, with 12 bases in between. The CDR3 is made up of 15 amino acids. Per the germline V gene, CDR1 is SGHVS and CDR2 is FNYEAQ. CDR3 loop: CASSSGTNPYNEQFF. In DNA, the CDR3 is TGTGCCAGCAGCTCCGGGACAAATCCCTACAATGAGCAGTTCTTC.

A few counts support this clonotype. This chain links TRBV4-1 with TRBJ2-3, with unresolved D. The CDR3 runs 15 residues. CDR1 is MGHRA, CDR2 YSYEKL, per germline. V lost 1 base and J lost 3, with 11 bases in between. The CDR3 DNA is TGCGCCAGCAGCCAAGTCGGTCTGCAAACAGATACGCAGTATTTT. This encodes CASSQVGLQTDTQYF.

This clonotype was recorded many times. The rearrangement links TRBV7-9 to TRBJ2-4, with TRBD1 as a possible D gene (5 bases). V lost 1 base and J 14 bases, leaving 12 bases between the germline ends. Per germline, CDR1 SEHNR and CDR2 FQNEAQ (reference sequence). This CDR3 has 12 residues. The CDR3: CASSLGPDIEYF. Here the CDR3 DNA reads TGTGCCAGCAGCTTAGGACCGGACATAGAGTACTTC.

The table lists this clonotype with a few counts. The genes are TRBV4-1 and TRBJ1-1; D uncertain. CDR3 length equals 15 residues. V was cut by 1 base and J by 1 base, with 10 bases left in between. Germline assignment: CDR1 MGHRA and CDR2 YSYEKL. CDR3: CASSQVGTRNTEAFF. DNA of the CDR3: TGCGCCAGCAGCCAAGTGGGCACCCGGAACACTGAAGCTTTCTTT.

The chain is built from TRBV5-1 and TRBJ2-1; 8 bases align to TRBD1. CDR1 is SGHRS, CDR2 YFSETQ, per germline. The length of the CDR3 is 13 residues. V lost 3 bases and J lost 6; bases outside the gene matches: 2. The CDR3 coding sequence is TGCGCCAGCAGCTGGGACAGGACCAATGAGCAGTTCTTC. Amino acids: CASSWDRTNEQFF.

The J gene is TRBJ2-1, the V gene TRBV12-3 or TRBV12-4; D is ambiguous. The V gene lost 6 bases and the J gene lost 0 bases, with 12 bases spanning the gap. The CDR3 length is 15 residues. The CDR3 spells CASSPYWSSYNEQFF. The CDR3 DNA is TGTGCCAGCAGCCCCTATTGGAGCTCCTACAATGAGCAGTTCTTC.

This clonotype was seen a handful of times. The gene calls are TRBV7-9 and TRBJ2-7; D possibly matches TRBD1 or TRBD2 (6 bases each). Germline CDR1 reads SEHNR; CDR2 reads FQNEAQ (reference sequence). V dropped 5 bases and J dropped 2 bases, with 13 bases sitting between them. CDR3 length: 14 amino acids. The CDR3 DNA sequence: TGTGCCAGCAGCCCGAGGGGGGCCCCCTACGAGCAGTACTTC. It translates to CASSPRGAPYEQYF.

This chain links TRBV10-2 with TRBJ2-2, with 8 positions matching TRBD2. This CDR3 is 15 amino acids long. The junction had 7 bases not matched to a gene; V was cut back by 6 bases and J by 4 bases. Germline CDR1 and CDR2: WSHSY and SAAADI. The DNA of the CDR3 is TGCGCCAGCAGCATAGCGGGGTCGACCACCGGGGAGCTGTTTTTT. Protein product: CASSIAGSTTGELFF.

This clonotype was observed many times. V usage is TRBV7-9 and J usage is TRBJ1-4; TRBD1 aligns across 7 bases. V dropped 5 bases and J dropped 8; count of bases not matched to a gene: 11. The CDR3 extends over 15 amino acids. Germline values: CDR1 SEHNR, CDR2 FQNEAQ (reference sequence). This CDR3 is CASSSPQGIGEKLFF. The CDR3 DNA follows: TGTGCCAGCAGCAGCCCACAGGGGATAGGAGAAAAACTGTTTTTT. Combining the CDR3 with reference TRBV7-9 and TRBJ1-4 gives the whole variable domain DTGVSQNPRHKITKRGQNVTFRCDPISEHNRLYWYRQTLGQGPEFLTYFQNEAQLEKSRLLSDRFSAERPKGSFSTLEIQRTEQGDSAMYLCASSSPQGIGEKLFFGSGTQLSVL.

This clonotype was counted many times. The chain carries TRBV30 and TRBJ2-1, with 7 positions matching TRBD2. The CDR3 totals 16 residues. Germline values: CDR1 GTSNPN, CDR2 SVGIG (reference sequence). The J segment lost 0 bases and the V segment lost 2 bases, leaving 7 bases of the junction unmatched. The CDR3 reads CAWSHKRGSSYNEQFF. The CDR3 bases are TGTGCCTGGAGTCACAAGCGCGGGAGCTCCTACAATGAGCAGTTCTTC.

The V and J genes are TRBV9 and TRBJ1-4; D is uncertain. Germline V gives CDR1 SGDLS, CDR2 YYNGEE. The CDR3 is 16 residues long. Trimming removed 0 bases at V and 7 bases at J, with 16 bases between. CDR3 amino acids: CASSVGERQGLEKLFF. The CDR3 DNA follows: TGTGCCAGCAGCGTAGGCGAGAGACAAGGGCTTGAAAAACTGTTTTTT.